This passage covers 3 T cell receptor beta chains from one sample sequenced in a study of blood T cell repertoires in COVID-19. Profiled with immunoSEQ multiplex PCR; TCRdb holds only in-frame clones, not every one. The data show about 140,000 clones, with 87% seen just once and 3.5% to 4.5% held by the top ten. Sample: peripheral blood. These receptors were collected from a woman between 35 and 50 years old with acute or convalescent COVID-19.

The chain uses TRBV19 and TRBJ1-1, with TRBD1 matching 7 bases. Losses at the gene ends were 6 bases for V and 3 bases for J; bases not matched to a gene: 4. The CDR3 length is 13 residues. Germline V lookup: CDR1 LNHDA, CDR2 SQIVND (reference sequence). The CDR3 nucleotides read TGTGCCAGTAGACAGGGGACTTACACTGAAGCTTTCTTT. As protein: CASRQGTYTEAFF.

This clone was found once. The rearrangement links TRBV7-9 to TRBJ2-7, with D hard to call. Trimming removed 0 bases at V and 0 bases at J, with 9 bases between. Germline CDR1 reads SEHNR; CDR2 reads FQNEAQ (reference sequence). The length of the CDR3 is 15 residues. The CDR3 here is CASSLASLSSYEQYF. CDR3 DNA sequence: TGTGCCAGCAGCTTAGCATCTTTGAGCTCCTACGAGCAGTACTTC. Using reference TRBV7-9 and TRBJ2-7 for the parts outside the CDR3, the full variable domain is DTGVSQNPRHKITKRGQNVTFRCDPISEHNRLYWYRQTLGQGPEFLTYFQNEAQLEKSRLLSDRFSAERPKGSFSTLEIQRTEQGDSAMYLCASSLASLSSYEQYFGPGTRLTVT.

This clone has more than one count but fewer than ten. The J gene is TRBJ1-1, the V gene TRBV5-1; TRBD1 matches 7 bases. The CDR3 length is 14 residues. Germline V CDR1 and CDR2: SGHRS, YFSETQ. J gave up 4 bases and V 4 bases, and 7 bases lay outside the gene matches. CDR3 coding DNA: TGCGCCAGCAGCCCCCAAGGGGGCATCACTGAAGCTTTCTTT. Translating gives CASSPQGGITEAFF.